The T cell receptor (beta chain) described here comes from a study of T cell clonality in common variable immunodeficiency. Trimming stripped 3 bases from V and 0 bases from J, with 8 bases between. The CDR3 covers 14 residues. CDR1 SGHRS and CDR2 YFSETQ come from the germline V gene. Whole-study results and caveats: Common variable immunodeficiency TCR beta sequences reportedly had fewer deletions and N-nucleotide insertions.

Sequencing was performed with immunoSEQ multiplex PCR; in TCRdb, only in-frame clones are kept and a portion is missing. The table lists about 18,000 clones, with no singletons. This clone showed up many times. Antigen unknown. The read comes to an end 3 residues before the CDR3 does, leaving the germline J gene to fill in the end. Blood samples were heparinized, about 4.5 to 8 ml per donor. Sequences were obtained from peripheral blood mononuclear cells. The sequence was obtained from a human donor with common variable immunodeficiency. The chain is built from TRBV5-1 and TRBJ2-3; unclear D gene. Incomplete CDR3 DNA: TGCGCCAGCAGCTCCTCTAGAAGCACAGATACG. Encoded protein: CASSSSRSTDT. The CDR3 as a whole reads CASSSSRSTDTQYF.